This T cell receptor beta chain was observed in a study of regulatory T cells in long-lasting Graves disease. Time point in this sample: persistent/refractory GD, antithyroid drugs over 5 years with positive TRAb. Generation of the TCR library employed RNA extracted from PBMCs. Patients of an endocrinology department in Xi'an, China, were included. Assembly of TCR beta libraries relied on iRepertoire HTBI primers together with Arm-PCR of CDR3 regions. TCRdb re-analysed the multiplex PCR reads in MiXCR, keeping a single row per CDR3 protein. Here the sample spans more than 300,000 distinct CDR3 sequences, around 23% being singletons. There are 14 residues in the CDR3. CDR1 and CDR2 from the germline V gene are MDHEN and SYDVKM. The ends were cut back, 5 bases at V and 4 bases at J, with 12 bases in the middle. Notes on the study in general: Accuracy may have been reduced by the small sample size.

This clonotype is a singleton in its sample. Its target is not known. The receptor was isolated from a woman aged 40 to 50 with Graves disease. This chain uses TRBV28 with TRBJ2-1; TRBD1 might be the D (6 bases). Source: peripheral blood mononuclear cells (PBMCs), taken when the disease was refractory, from a patient treated with antithyroid drugs. The CDR3 nucleotides are TGTGCCAGCAGTCGCAGACAGGTATACAATGAGCAGTTCTTC. Translated: CASSRRQVYNEQFF.